This passage covers 25 T cell receptor beta chains from one sample sequenced in a study of blood T cell repertoires in COVID-19. The assay was immunoSEQ multiplex PCR, and TCRdb's table has in-frame clones only and misses some. The sample carries 36,000 or so clones, 75% to 95% recorded once. The sample comprised peripheral blood. Receptors originate from a human donor in a cohort sampled during active COVID-19.

The V gene is TRBV12-3 or TRBV12-4, the J gene TRBJ2-5, with D possibly being TRBD2 (6 bases). Trimming stripped 6 bases from V and 5 bases from J, with 13 bases between. The CDR3 sequence is 13 residues long. CDR3 sequence reads: CASSTGRGETQYF. In nucleotides, the CDR3 is TGTGCCAGCAGCACGGGCCGGGGGGAGACCCAGTACTTC.

V is TRBV10-1 and J is TRBJ2-3, with 7 bases that match TRBD1. CDR1 is WNHNN, CDR2 SYGVQD, per germline (reference sequence). The CDR3 runs 16 residues. The V gene end was trimmed by 5 bases and the J gene end by 1 base; junction bases not matched to a gene: 9. The CDR3 sequence is CASSNDRALGTDTQYF. The CDR3 nucleotides are TGCGCCAGCAGTAATGACAGGGCCCTCGGCACAGATACGCAGTATTTT.

This chain links TRBV28 with TRBJ2-3; TRBD1 matches 8 bases. CDR1 is MDHEN, CDR2 SYDVKM, per germline. There are 15 residues in the CDR3. Trimming removed 3 bases from V and 6 bases from J; junction bases left unmatched: 8. The DNA for the CDR3 is TGTGCCAGCAGTTTGCTGGCAGGGGGCGCCGATACGCAGTATTTT. Translated, it gives CASSLLAGGADTQYF.

The chain combines TRBV3-1 (or the pseudogene TRBV3-2) with TRBJ2-7; 7 bases are shared with TRBD1. Trimming took 0 bases from V and 12 from J; bases not matched to a gene: 8. CDR3 length: 13 residues. Germline V gene sequence: CDR1 LGHDT, CDR2 YNNKEL (reference sequence). The CDR3 is CASSQDKGATVYF. The CDR3, as DNA: TGTGCCAGCAGCCAAGATAAGGGGGCCACGGTGTACTTC.

The J gene is TRBJ1-6, the V gene TRBV28, with TRBD1 as a possible D gene (6 bases). There are 14 residues in the CDR3. Germline lookup yields CDR1 MDHEN and CDR2 SYDVKM. With 7 bases removed from V and 8 bases from J, the gap between germline ends came to 15 bases. CDR3 sequence: CASTRGAGYSPLHF. The CDR3 DNA reads as TGTGCCAGCACTCGGGGGGCAGGGTATTCACCCCTCCACTTT.

J is TRBJ2-2 and V is TRBV11-2; no firm D call. The CDR3 covers 15 residues. Trimming took off 1 base at V and 4 bases at J, with 10 bases between the two ends. Germline V lookup: CDR1 SGHAT, CDR2 FQNNGV. CDR3 sequence (DNA): TGTGCCAGCAGCTTAGGTGGGCCTGGCACCGGGGAGCTGTTTTTT. As protein: CASSLGGPGTGELFF.

The chain employs TRBV25-1 and TRBJ1-4; 9 bases align to TRBD1. The V and J ends lost 3 bases and 5 bases, in that order; junction bases with no gene match: 4. Germline V lookup: CDR1 MGHDK, CDR2 SYGVNS. This CDR3 has 15 residues. The chain's CDR3 is CASSDYGTGNEKLFF. The CDR3 DNA sequence: TGTGCCAGCAGTGATTACGGGACAGGGAATGAAAAACTGTTTTTT.

This clone came up once. V and J are TRBV11-2 and TRBJ2-5; 12 bases are shared with TRBD2. This CDR3 spans 18 amino acids. J was trimmed by 5 bases and V by 5 bases; bases with no gene match: 15. The V gene's germline CDR1 is SGHAT and CDR2 FQNNGV. In DNA form, the CDR3 reads TGTGCCAGCAGCCAGGGTCGGTCTAGCGGGAGGGCCGGCGAGACCCAGTACTTC. This translates into CASSQGRSSGRAGETQYF.

V and J are TRBV15 and TRBJ2-5; TRBD1 matches 11 bases. Per the germline V gene, CDR1 is LNHNV and CDR2 is YYDKDF (reference sequence). Losses at the gene ends were 2 bases for V and 4 bases for J; bases not matched to a gene: 9. This CDR3 is built from 17 residues. The CDR3 here is CATSRSTGQGAGETQYF. The CDR3 DNA reads TGTGCCACCAGCAGATCCACAGGACAGGGGGCGGGAGAGACCCAGTACTTC.

This clone turned up a few times. The gene calls are TRBV5-1 and TRBJ2-7; TRBD2 matches 13 bases. V was clipped by 3 bases and J by 4 bases; unmatched bases: 4. CDR3 length equals 15 residues. Germline V gene data show CDR1 as SGHRS and CDR2 as YFSETQ. The CDR3 DNA follows: TGCGCCAGCAGCTCCTGGACTAGCGGGAGATACGAGCAGTACTTC. Protein product: CASSSWTSGRYEQYF.

J is TRBJ1-3 and V is TRBV6-6, with 8 bases matching TRBD1. Germline V gene lookup returns CDR1 MNHNY and CDR2 SVGAGI (reference sequence). This CDR3 region has 14 residues. V was pared by 2 bases and J by 3 bases, with 0 bases of the junction left unmatched. DNA of the CDR3: TGTGCCAGCAGTTACGGGACAGGTGGAAACACCATATATTTT. The encoded protein is CASSYGTGGNTIYF.

J is TRBJ2-7 and V is TRBV19; 8 bases agree with TRBD1. Germline V lookup: CDR1 LNHDA, CDR2 SQIVND (reference sequence). The CDR3 totals 15 residues. J lost 2 bases, V lost 4 bases, and 7 bases had no gene match. CDR3 protein: CASSTPGQATYEQYF. The DNA for the CDR3 is TGTGCCAGTAGTACCCCGGGACAGGCCACCTACGAGCAGTACTTC.

This clone has more than one count but fewer than ten. The chain links TRBV2 to TRBJ2-7; possibly TRBD2 for D (6 bases). The CDR3 totals 13 residues. The V gene's germline CDR1 is SNHLY and CDR2 FYNNEI. V lost 8 bases, J lost 0 bases, and 11 bases lay in between. CDR3 loop: CASRDWHSYEQYF. Written as DNA, the CDR3 is TGTGCCAGCCGGGACTGGCACTCCTACGAGCAGTACTTC.

The gene calls are TRBV10-2 and TRBJ2-1; TRBD2 aligns across 13 bases. Trimming took 6 bases from V and 7 from J; bases not matched to a gene: 18. Germline assignment: CDR1 WSHSY and CDR2 SAAADI. The CDR3 extends over 19 amino acids. The CDR3 is CASSDKTSGRKVVQNEQFF. The CDR3 DNA follows: TGCGCCAGCAGCGATAAGACTAGCGGGAGGAAGGTTGTACAGAATGAGCAGTTCTTC.

The rearrangement joins TRBV9 to TRBJ2-7; 8 bases fit TRBD2. The germline gives CDR1 SGDLS, CDR2 YYNGEE. Losses at the gene ends were 3 bases for V and 0 bases for J; bases not matched to a gene: 2. The CDR3 spans 14 residues. The CDR3 is CASSAGLDSYEQYF. DNA of the CDR3: TGTGCCAGCAGCGCGGGACTAGACTCCTACGAGCAGTACTTC.

The rearrangement links TRBV2 to TRBJ2-7; 9 bases are a match to TRBD1. Germline V lookup: CDR1 SNHLY, CDR2 FYNNEI. This CDR3 region has 15 residues. The V segment lost 6 bases and the J segment 5 bases; nucleotides outside the gene matches: 11. As DNA, the CDR3 is TGTGCCAGCAGGGGGACAGGGATGGGCGGGCACGAGCAGTACTTC. It specifies CASRGTGMGGHEQYF.

This clone was seen just once. This sequence joins TRBV5-6 and TRBJ2-3; 7 nucleotides align to TRBD1. The CDR3 sequence is 14 residues long. Germline CDR1 reads SGHDT; CDR2 reads YYEEEE. The junction had 4 bases not matched to a gene; V was cut back by 6 bases and J by 0 bases. CDR3 sequence: CASKWTGSTDTQYF. The CDR3 DNA reads TGTGCCAGCAAGTGGACAGGCAGCACAGATACGCAGTATTTT. Supplemented by reference TRBV5-6 and TRBJ2-3, the full variable domain reads DAGVTQSPTHLIKTRGQQVTLRCSPKSGHDTVSWYQQALGQGPQFIFQYYEEEERQRGNFPDRFSGHQFPNYSSELNVNALLLGDSALYLCASKWTGSTDTQYFGPGTRLTVL.

The rearrangement links TRBV30 to TRBJ1-1; D remains ambiguous. CDR3 size: 14 residues. V lost 2 bases, J lost 5 bases, and 15 bases lay in between. Germline V lookup: CDR1 GTSNPN, CDR2 SVGIG (reference sequence). The CDR3 DNA reads as TGTGCCTGGAGTCACAGTCGGTCGGGGACTGAAGCTTTCTTT. It yields the protein CAWSHSRSGTEAFF.

The genes are TRBV11-2 and TRBJ2-3; TRBD1 aligns across 8 bases. Losses at the gene ends were 8 bases for V and 4 bases for J; bases not matched to a gene: 8. The germline gives CDR1 SGHAT, CDR2 FQNNGV. The CDR3 runs to 14 residues. In DNA, the CDR3 is TGTGCCAGCGCCAGGACAGGGTTGGCAGATACGCAGTATTTT. Its protein product is CASARTGLADTQYF.

The J gene is TRBJ1-2, the V gene TRBV24-1; tentatively, D is TRBD1 (6 bases). V was clipped by 9 bases and J by 4 bases, with 11 bases between them. Germline CDR1 is KGHDR and CDR2 is SFDVKD. The CDR3 extends over 12 amino acids. The CDR3 reads CATSRGSYGYTF. In nucleotides, the CDR3 is TGTGCCACCTCCAGGGGAAGCTATGGCTACACCTTC.

CDR3 nucleotide sequence: TGTGCCAGCTCACCAGGGACAGGGAACACTGAAGCTTTCTTT. Translated: CASSPGTGNTEAFF. V is TRBV18 and J is TRBJ1-1, with TRBD1 matching over 8 bases. After removal of 2 bases from V and 1 base from J, the junction contained 0 bases not matched to a gene. This CDR3 spans 14 amino acids. The germline V gene encodes CDR1 KGHSH and CDR2 LQKENI.

V gene TRBV11-1 combines with J gene TRBJ1-1, with TRBD1 matching 8 bases. Germline CDR1 reads SGHAT; CDR2 reads FQDESV (reference sequence). Trimming at V came to 6 bases and at J to 7 bases, leaving 7 bases not matched to a gene. The CDR3 extends over 13 amino acids. CDR3 DNA sequence: TGTGCCAGCAGGCCCGGGACAGGCCGTGAAGCTTTCTTT. It translates to CASRPGTGREAFF. Filled out from reference TRBV11-1 and TRBJ1-1, the complete variable domain reads EAEVAQSPRYKITEKSQAVAFWCDPISGHATLYWYRQILGQGPELLVQFQDESVVDDSQLPKDRFSAERLKGVDSTLKIQPAELGDSAMYLCASRPGTGREAFFGQGTRLTVV.

The chain has TRBV2 and TRBJ2-7; 10 nucleotides agree with TRBD1. Germline V gene sequence: CDR1 SNHLY, CDR2 FYNNEI. V was clipped by 6 bases and J by 4 bases; unmatched bases: 6. The CDR3 has 14 residues. CDR3: CASRRQGATYEQYF. The CDR3 region has the DNA TGTGCCAGCAGGAGACAGGGGGCGACTTACGAGCAGTACTTC.

The V call is TRBV7-8, the J call TRBJ1-2; 8 positions match TRBD1. CDR1 is SGHVS and CDR2 is FQNEAQ in the germline V gene. Losses at the gene ends were 4 bases for V and 4 bases for J; bases not matched to a gene: 5. This CDR3 has 14 residues. The CDR3 protein is CASSSGQVGYGYTF. CDR3 bases: TGTGCCAGCAGCTCGGGACAGGTCGGCTATGGCTACACCTTC.

This rearrangement joins TRBV19 to TRBJ2-1; TRBD2 aligns across 10 bases. Germline CDR1 LNHDA, CDR2 SQIVND (reference sequence). The CDR3 loop spans 16 amino acids. V dropped 6 bases and J dropped 7; count of bases not matched to a gene: 12. The CDR3 sequence: CASRGLAGDAKNEQFF. In DNA form, the CDR3 reads TGTGCCAGTAGGGGTCTAGCGGGGGACGCCAAGAATGAGCAGTTCTTC.